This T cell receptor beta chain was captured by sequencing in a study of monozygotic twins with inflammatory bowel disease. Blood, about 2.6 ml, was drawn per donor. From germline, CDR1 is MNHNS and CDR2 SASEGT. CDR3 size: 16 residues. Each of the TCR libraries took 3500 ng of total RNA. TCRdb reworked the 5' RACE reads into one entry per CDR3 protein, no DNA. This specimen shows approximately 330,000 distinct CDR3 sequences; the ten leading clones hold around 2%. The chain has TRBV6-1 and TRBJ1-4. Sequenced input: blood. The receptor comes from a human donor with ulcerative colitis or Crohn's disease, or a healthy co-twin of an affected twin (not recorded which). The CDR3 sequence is CASSENGLATNEKLFF.